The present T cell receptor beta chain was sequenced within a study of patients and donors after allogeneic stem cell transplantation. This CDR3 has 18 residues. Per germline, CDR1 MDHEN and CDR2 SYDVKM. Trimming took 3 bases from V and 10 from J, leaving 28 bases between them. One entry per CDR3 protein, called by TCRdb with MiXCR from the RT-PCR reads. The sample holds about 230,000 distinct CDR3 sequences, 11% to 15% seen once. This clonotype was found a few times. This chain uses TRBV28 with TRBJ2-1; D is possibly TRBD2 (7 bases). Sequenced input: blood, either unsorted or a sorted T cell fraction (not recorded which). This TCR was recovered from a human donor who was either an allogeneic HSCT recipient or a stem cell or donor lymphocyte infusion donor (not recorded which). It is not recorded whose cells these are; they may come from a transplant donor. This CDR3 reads CASSLIAGGLPFRREQFF. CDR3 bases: TGTGCCAGCAGTTTGATCGCCGGGGGGCTACCCTTCAGGCGCGAGCAGTTCTTC.